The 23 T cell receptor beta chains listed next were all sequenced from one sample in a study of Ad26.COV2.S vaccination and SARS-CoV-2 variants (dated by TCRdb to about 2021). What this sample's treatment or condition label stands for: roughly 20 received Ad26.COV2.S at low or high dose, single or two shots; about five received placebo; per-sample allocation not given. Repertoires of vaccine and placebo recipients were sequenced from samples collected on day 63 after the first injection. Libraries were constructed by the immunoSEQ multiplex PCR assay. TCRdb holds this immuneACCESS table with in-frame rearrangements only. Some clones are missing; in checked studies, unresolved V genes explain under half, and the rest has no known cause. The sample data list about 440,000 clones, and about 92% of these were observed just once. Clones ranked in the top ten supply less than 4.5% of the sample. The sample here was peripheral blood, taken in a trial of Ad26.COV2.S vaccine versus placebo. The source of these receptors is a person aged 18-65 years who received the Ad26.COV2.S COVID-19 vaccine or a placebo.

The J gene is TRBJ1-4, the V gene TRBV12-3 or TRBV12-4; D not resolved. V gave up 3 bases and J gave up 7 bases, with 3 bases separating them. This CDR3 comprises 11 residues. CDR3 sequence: CASSFAEKLFF. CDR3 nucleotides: TGTGCCAGCAGTTTTGCTGAAAAACTGTTTTTT.

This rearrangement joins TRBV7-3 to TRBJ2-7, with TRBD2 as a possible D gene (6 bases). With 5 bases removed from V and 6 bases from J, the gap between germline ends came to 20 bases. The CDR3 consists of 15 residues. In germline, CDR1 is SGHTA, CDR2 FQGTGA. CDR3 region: CASSAGTAFTGEQYF. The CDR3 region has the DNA TGTGCCAGCAGCGCTGGGACTGCTTTTACAGGCGAGCAGTACTTC.

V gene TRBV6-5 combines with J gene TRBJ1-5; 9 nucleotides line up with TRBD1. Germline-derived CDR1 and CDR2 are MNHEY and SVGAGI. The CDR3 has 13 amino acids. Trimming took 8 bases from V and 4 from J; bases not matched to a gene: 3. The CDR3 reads CASLGQGNQPQHF. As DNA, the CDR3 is TGTGCCAGCCTAGGACAGGGGAATCAGCCCCAGCATTTT.

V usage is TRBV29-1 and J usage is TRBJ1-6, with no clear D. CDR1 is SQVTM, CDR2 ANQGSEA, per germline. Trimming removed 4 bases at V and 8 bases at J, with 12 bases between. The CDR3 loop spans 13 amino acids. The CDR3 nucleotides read TGCAGCGTTGGGGAGGACTGGGATTCACCCCTCCACTTT. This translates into CSVGEDWDSPLHF.

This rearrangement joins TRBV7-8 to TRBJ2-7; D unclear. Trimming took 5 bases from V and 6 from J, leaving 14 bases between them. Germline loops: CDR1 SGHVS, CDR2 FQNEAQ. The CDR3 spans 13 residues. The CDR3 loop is CASSKPGGGEQYF. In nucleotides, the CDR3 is TGTGCCAGCAGCAAACCCGGCGGTGGCGAGCAGTACTTC.

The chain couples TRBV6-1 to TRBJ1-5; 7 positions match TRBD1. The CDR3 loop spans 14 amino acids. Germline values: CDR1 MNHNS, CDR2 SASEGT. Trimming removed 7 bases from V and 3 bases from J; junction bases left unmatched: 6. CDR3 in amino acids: CASNTGTVNQPQHF. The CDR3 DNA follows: TGTGCCAGCAACACCGGGACAGTCAATCAGCCCCAGCATTTT.

CDR3 DNA sequence: TGTGCCAGCAGTTTCGTGACTAGTCCCGAGACCCAGTACTTC. Translated: CASSFVTSPETQYF. This rearrangement joins TRBV28 to TRBJ2-5; D may be TRBD2 (6 bases). The germline CDR1 and CDR2 sequences are MDHEN and SYDVKM. Trimming removed 3 bases at V and 5 bases at J, with 13 bases between. The CDR3 length is 14 residues.

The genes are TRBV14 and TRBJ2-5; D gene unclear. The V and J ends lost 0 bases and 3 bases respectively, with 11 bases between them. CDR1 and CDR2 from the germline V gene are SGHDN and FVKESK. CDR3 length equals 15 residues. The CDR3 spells CASSQERQSEETQYF. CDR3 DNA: TGTGCCAGCAGCCAAGAAAGGCAGTCCGAAGAGACCCAGTACTTC.

The CDR3 reads CASSPWDRDYEQYF. CDR3 bases: TGTGCCAGTAGTCCCTGGGACAGAGACTACGAGCAGTACTTC. The chain carries TRBV19 and TRBJ2-7, with TRBD1 matching 7 bases. There are 14 residues in the CDR3. From germline, CDR1 is LNHDA and CDR2 SQIVND (reference sequence). V gave up 5 bases and J gave up 3 bases; unmatched junction bases: 7.

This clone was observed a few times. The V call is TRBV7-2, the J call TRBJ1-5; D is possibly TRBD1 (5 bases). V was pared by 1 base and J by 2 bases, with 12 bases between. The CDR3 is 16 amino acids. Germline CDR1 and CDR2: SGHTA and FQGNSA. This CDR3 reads CASSLEGERRNQPQHF. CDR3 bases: TGTGCCAGCAGCTTAGAAGGGGAGAGGCGCAATCAGCCCCAGCATTTT.

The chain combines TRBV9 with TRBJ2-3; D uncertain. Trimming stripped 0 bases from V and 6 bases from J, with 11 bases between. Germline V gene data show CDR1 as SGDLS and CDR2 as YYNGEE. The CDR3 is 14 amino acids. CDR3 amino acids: CASSVDPALDTQYF. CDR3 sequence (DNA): TGTGCCAGCAGCGTAGATCCCGCTTTGGATACGCAGTATTTT.

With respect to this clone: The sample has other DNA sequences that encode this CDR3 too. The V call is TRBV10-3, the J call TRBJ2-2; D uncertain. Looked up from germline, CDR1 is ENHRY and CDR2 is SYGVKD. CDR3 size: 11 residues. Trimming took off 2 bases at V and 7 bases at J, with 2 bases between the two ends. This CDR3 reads CAISESGELFF. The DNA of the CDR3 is TGTGCCATCAGTGAGAGCGGGGAGCTGTTTTTT.

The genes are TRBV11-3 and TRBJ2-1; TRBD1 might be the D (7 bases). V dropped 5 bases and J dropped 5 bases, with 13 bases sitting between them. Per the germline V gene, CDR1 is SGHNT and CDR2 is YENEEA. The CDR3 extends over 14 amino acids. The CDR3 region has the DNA TGTGCCAGCAGCAGGGGCAGGGGGGACAATGAGCAGTTCTTC. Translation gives CASSRGRGDNEQFF.

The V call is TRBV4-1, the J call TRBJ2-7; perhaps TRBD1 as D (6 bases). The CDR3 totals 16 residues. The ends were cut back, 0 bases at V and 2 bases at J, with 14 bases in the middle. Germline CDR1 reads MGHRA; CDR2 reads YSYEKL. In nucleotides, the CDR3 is TGCGCCAGCAGCCAAGATCCACAGGGATCTCCCTACGAGCAGTACTTC. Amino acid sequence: CASSQDPQGSPYEQYF.

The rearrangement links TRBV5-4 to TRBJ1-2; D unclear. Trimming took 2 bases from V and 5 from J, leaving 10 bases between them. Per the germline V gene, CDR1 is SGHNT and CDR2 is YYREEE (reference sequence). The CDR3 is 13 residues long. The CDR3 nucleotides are TGTGCCAGCAGCTTCGGGAGCGGGTATGGCTACACCTTC. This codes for CASSFGSGYGYTF.

CDR3 DNA: TGTGCCAGCAGCTCATCGGGACGGACCCAAGAGACCCAGTACTTC. This encodes CASSSSGRTQETQYF. The chain couples TRBV11-2 to TRBJ2-5; D may match TRBD1 or TRBD2 (5 bases each). Germline V gene lookup returns CDR1 SGHAT and CDR2 FQNNGV. This CDR3 spans 15 amino acids. Between the trimmed V and J ends, which lost 4 bases and 1 base, there was a span of 13 bases.

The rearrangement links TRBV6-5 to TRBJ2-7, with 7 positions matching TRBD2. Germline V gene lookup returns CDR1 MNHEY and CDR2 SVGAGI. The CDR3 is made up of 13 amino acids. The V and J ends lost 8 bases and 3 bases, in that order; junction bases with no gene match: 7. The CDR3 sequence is CASGEGLLYEQYF. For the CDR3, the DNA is TGTGCCAGCGGGGAGGGCCTCCTCTACGAGCAGTACTTC.

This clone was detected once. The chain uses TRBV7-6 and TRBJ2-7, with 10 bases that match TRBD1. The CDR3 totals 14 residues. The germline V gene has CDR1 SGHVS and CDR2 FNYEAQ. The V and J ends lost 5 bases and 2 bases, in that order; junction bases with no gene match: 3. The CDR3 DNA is TGTGCCAGCAGCCCAGGGACAGGGGCCTACGAGCAGTACTTC. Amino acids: CASSPGTGAYEQYF.

This CDR3 is CASSDPGGMTNEKLFF. The CDR3 DNA is TGCGCCAGCAGTGACCCAGGGGGCATGACTAATGAAAAACTGTTTTTT. The J gene is TRBJ1-4, the V gene TRBV10-1; 8 positions match TRBD1. The length of the CDR3 is 16 residues. V shed 3 bases, J shed 2 bases, and the junction held 5 bases outside the gene matches. Germline CDR1 is WNHNN and CDR2 is SYGVQD (reference sequence).

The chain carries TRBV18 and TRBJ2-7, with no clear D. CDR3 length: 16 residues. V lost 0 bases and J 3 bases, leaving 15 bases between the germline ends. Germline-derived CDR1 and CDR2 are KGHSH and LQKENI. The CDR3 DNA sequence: TGTGCCAGCTCACCACCGGCGGCTGTCACATTCTACGAGCAGTACTTC. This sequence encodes CASSPPAAVTFYEQYF.

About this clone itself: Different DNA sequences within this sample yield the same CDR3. CDR3 sequence: CASSLGAAYEQYF. CDR3 in DNA: TGTGCCAGCAGCTTGGGGGCGGCCTACGAGCAGTACTTC. The V and J genes are TRBV5-5 and TRBJ2-7, with D uncertain. This CDR3 is 13 amino acids long. The V end was cut by 0 bases, the J end by 2 bases, with 6 bases between. Germline assignment: CDR1 SGHKS and CDR2 YYEKEE (reference sequence).

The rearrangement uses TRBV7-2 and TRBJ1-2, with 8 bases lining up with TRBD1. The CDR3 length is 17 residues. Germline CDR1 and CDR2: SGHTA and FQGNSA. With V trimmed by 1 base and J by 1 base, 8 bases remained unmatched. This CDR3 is CASSLGARTGINYGYTF. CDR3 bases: TGTGCCAGCAGCTTAGGGGCTAGGACAGGGATTAACTATGGCTACACCTTC.

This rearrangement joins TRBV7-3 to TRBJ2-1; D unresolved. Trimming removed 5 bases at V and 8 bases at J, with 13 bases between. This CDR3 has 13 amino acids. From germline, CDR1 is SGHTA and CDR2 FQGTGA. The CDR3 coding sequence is TGTGCCAGCAGCAACCAAATAGGAGATGAGCAGTTCTTC. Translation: CASSNQIGDEQFF. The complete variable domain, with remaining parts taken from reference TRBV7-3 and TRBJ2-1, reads GAGVSQTPSNKVTEKGKYVELRCDPISGHTALYWYRQSLGQGPEFLIYFQGTGAADDSGLPNDRFFAVRPEGSVSTLKIQRTERGDSAVYLCASSNQIGDEQFFGPGTRLTVL.